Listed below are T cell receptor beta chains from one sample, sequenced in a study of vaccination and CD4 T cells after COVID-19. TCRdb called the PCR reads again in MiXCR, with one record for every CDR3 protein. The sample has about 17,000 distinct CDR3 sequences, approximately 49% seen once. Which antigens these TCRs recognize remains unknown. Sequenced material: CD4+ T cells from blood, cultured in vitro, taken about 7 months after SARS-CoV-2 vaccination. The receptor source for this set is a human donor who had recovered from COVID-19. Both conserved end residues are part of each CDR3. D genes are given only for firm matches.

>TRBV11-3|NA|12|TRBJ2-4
CASSSNLNIQYF
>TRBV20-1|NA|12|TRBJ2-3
CSAKIDTDTQYF
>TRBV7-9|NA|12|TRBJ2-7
CASSSQRHEQYF
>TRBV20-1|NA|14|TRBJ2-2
CSARDSENTGELFF
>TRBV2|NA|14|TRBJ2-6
CASSERSGANVLTF
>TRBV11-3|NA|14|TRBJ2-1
CASSPPPRRNEQFF
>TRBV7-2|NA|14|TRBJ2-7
CASSLVGGHREQYF
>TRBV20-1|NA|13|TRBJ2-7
CSARDSELGELYF
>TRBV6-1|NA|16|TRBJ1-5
CASRPTIKGEDQPQHF
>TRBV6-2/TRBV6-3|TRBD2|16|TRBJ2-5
CASSRPLSGGSETQYF
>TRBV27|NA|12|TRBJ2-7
CASWATPYEQYF
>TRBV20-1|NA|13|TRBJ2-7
CSAGQDYKDEQYF
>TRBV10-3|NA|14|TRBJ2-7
CAISDGGNHYEQYF
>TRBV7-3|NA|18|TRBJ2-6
CASSKTEGVSSGANVLTF
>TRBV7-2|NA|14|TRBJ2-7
CASSLFYGNYEQYF
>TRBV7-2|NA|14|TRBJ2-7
CASARDTRSYEQYF
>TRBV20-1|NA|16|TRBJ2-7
CSARALGQQVNYEQYF
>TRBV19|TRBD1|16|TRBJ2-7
CASSIVSGQGSEEQYF
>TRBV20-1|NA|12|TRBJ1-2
CSASTSPDGYTF
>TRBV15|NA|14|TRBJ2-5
CATSTVGGQETQYF
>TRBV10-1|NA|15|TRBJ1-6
CASSETGPVNSPLHF
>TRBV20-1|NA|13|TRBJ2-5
CSARLRGRETQYF
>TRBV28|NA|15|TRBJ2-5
CASRSLGQVKETQYF
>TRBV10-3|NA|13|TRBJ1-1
CAIRGDLNTEAFF
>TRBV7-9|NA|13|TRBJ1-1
CASSFVENTEAFF
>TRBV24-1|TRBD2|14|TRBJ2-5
CATSDSLAGETQYF
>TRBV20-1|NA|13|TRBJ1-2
CSAEHREGVGYTF
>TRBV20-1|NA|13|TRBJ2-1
CSAVPGLYNEQFF
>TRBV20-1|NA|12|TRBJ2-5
CSARERTETQYF
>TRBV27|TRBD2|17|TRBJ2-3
CASSLFGAAGVTDTQYF
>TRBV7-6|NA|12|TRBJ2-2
CASSRSTGELFF
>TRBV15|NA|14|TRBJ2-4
CATRLFGAKNIQYF
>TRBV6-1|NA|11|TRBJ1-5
CASSEIEPQHF
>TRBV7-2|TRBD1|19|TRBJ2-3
CASSLVGGLGTGFTDTQYF
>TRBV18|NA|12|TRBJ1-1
CASSPITAEAFF
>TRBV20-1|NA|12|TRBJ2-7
CSARGQFYEQYF
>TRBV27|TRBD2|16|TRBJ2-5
CASREWGGVSQETQYF
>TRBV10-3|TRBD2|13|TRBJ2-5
CAISELAGETQYF
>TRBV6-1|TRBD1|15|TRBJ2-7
CASREGQGLDYEQYF
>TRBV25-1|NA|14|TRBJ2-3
CASSWGAGTDTQYF